The clone carrying this T cell receptor beta chain has more than one count but fewer than ten. Germline V lookup: CDR1 SQVTM, CDR2 ANQGSEA. Between the trimmed V and J ends, which lost 8 bases and 3 bases, there was a span of 16 bases. There are 13 residues in the CDR3. The data belong to a study of blood T cells in healthy people across ages. Sample-barcoded 5' priming and a J-beta primer mix drove a second PCR of 7 to 11 cycles. In TCRdb, the 5' RACE reads were re-called with MiXCR into one record per CDR3 protein. Among about 1,500,000 distinct CDR3 sequences listed, about 30% were seen once. The receptor was isolated from a woman aged 25 to 39 in good health. The V call is TRBV29-1, the J call TRBJ1-2, with D perhaps TRBD1 (6 bases). The sample comprised blood. The CDR3 nucleotides read TGCAGCTCTCAGGGGCCCGGGGACTATGGCTACACCTTC. This codes for CSSQGPGDYGYTF.